These T cell receptor beta chains were read from a single sample in a study of vaccination and CD4 T cells after COVID-19. TCRdb called the PCR reads again in MiXCR, with one record for every CDR3 protein. The repertoire holds about 23,000 distinct CDR3 sequences, with over 60% as singletons. These receptors lack a known antigen. The starting material was CD4+ T cells from blood, cultured in vitro, obtained after SARS-CoV-2 vaccination. The receptor source for this set is a human donor who received a COVID-19 vaccine. Each CDR3 is given with its conserved first and last residue. The order of the fields is V gene, D gene, clone size, J gene, CDR3 DNA, CDR3 protein. The D gene is left open where the match is weak. Rows may omit the clone size; those that give it use once, few, many or a size class.

V gene: TRBV19
D gene: TRBD1
clone size: once
J gene: TRBJ2-4
CDR3 DNA: TGTGCCAGTAGTATTGGGGACTCGACAGGGGTAGTTGGGAACATTCAGTACTTC
CDR3 protein: CASSIGDSTGVVGNIQYF

V gene: TRBV7-2
D gene: TRBD2
clone size: -
J gene: TRBJ2-3
CDR3 DNA: TGTGCCAGCAGCACCACTAGCGGGGGGGCCCAAGGTACGCAGTATTTT
CDR3 protein: CASSTTSGGAQGTQYF

V gene: TRBV7-2
D gene: -
clone size: -
J gene: TRBJ1-1
CDR3 DNA: TGTGCCAGCAGCTTAGAGGGTAACACTGAAGCTTTCTTT
CDR3 protein: CASSLEGNTEAFF

V gene: TRBV20-1
D gene: TRBD2
clone size: few
J gene: TRBJ2-5
CDR3 DNA: TGCAGTGCTAGAAGGGGACTAGCGGGGCAAGAGACCCAGTACTTC
CDR3 protein: CSARRGLAGQETQYF

V gene: TRBV11-2
D gene: -
clone size: few
J gene: TRBJ1-2
CDR3 DNA: TGTGCCAGCAGCTTAGCGACCCTCCGGCAGGGGCTAAACTATGGCTACACCTTC
CDR3 protein: CASSLATLRQGLNYGYTF

V gene: TRBV20-1
D gene: -
clone size: few
J gene: TRBJ1-2
CDR3 DNA: TGCAGTGCTATACGGGGGCCCGTCTACACCTTC
CDR3 protein: CSAIRGPVYTF

V gene: TRBV6-5
D gene: TRBD1
clone size: -
J gene: TRBJ2-7
CDR3 DNA: TGTGCCAGCAGTTACTCTCGAACAGGACAGGGGAGGCCTTACGAGCAGTACTTC
CDR3 protein: CASSYSRTGQGRPYEQYF

V gene: TRBV20-1
D gene: -
clone size: -
J gene: TRBJ2-7
CDR3 DNA: TGCAGTGCTAGTCCCGGCTACGAGCAGTACTTC
CDR3 protein: CSASPGYEQYF

V gene: TRBV7-6
D gene: -
clone size: -
J gene: TRBJ2-5
CDR3 DNA: TGTGCCAGCAGCTTTCGGGGCCAAGGAACCCAGTACTTC
CDR3 protein: CASSFRGQGTQYF

V gene: TRBV12-3/TRBV12-4
D gene: -
clone size: few
J gene: TRBJ1-5
CDR3 DNA: TGTGCCAGCAGCCCAGGAGGTGGCGGTCAGCCCCAGCATTTT
CDR3 protein: CASSPGGGGQPQHF

V gene: TRBV19
D gene: -
clone size: -
J gene: TRBJ1-2
CDR3 DNA: TGTGCCAGTGAAGACGCTAACTATGGCTACACCTTC
CDR3 protein: CASEDANYGYTF

V gene: TRBV19
D gene: -
clone size: few
J gene: TRBJ1-5
CDR3 DNA: TGTGCCAGTAGCCCTGGGGGCAATCAGCCCCAGCATTTT
CDR3 protein: CASSPGGNQPQHF

V gene: TRBV6-1
D gene: -
clone size: -
J gene: TRBJ2-3
CDR3 DNA: TGTGCCAGCAGTGAAGCGAGGGTAGACACAGATACGCAGTATTTT
CDR3 protein: CASSEARVDTDTQYF

V gene: TRBV2
D gene: TRBD1
clone size: -
J gene: TRBJ1-6
CDR3 DNA: TGTGCCAGCAGTCGGGGACAGAATTCACCCCTCCACTTT
CDR3 protein: CASSRGQNSPLHF

V gene: TRBV20-1
D gene: -
clone size: few
J gene: TRBJ2-3
CDR3 DNA: TGCAGTGCCGAGTGGACTTCCAACACAGATACGCAGTATTTT
CDR3 protein: CSAEWTSNTDTQYF

V gene: TRBV20-1
D gene: -
clone size: -
J gene: TRBJ2-7
CDR3 DNA: TGCAGTGCTAGAGAGAAAGTAGACTCCTACGAGCAGTACTTC
CDR3 protein: CSAREKVDSYEQYF

V gene: TRBV7-9
D gene: -
clone size: -
J gene: TRBJ1-1
CDR3 DNA: TGTGCCAGCAGCTGGGACTCCCGGGCGGAAGCTTTCTTT
CDR3 protein: CASSWDSRAEAFF

V gene: TRBV6-1
D gene: -
clone size: -
J gene: TRBJ1-5
CDR3 DNA: TGTGCCAGCAGTCCGGGACATCTGAGTCAGCCCCAGCATTTT
CDR3 protein: CASSPGHLSQPQHF

V gene: TRBV6-1
D gene: -
clone size: few
J gene: TRBJ1-1
CDR3 DNA: TGTGCCAGCAGTAACGACAGGATGGGCACTGAAGCTTTCTTT
CDR3 protein: CASSNDRMGTEAFF

V gene: TRBV20-1
D gene: -
clone size: -
J gene: TRBJ1-6
CDR3 DNA: TGCAGTGCTAGAAAGGGGGACGGGAGCTCCTATAATTCACCCCTCCACTTT
CDR3 protein: CSARKGDGSSYNSPLHF

V gene: TRBV6-1
D gene: -
clone size: few
J gene: TRBJ1-6
CDR3 DNA: TGTGCCAGCAGTAACGACAGGTCTAGTTCACCCCTCCACTTT
CDR3 protein: CASSNDRSSSPLHF

V gene: TRBV5-1
D gene: TRBD1
clone size: -
J gene: TRBJ2-2
CDR3 DNA: TGCGCCAGCAGCTTGACAGGGGGCGACACCGGGGAGCTGTTTTTT
CDR3 protein: CASSLTGGDTGELFF

V gene: TRBV12-3/TRBV12-4
D gene: TRBD2
clone size: -
J gene: TRBJ2-3
CDR3 DNA: TGTGCCAGCAGCACTACCCCGGGACTAGCGGGGGGAGTCACAGATACGCAGTATTTT
CDR3 protein: CASSTTPGLAGGVTDTQYF